This T cell receptor (beta chain) is drawn from a study of patients and donors after allogeneic stem cell transplantation. The CDR3 runs 15 residues. CDR1 is SGHVS, CDR2 FQNEAQ, per germline. Trimming took off 6 bases at V and 0 bases at J, with 12 bases between the two ends. In TCRdb, the RT-PCR reads were re-called with MiXCR into one record per CDR3 protein. This sample carries approximately 210,000 distinct CDR3 sequences, less than 45% of them seen once, and the ten largest clones take 33%. The clonotype originates from a human donor who was either an allogeneic HSCT recipient or a stem cell or donor lymphocyte infusion donor (not recorded which). It is not recorded whose cells these are; they may come from a transplant donor. The V call is TRBV7-8, the J call TRBJ1-3; D possibly corresponds to TRBD1 (5 bases). Sequencing was done on a sample of blood, either unsorted or a sorted T cell fraction (not recorded which). CDR3 sequence: CASSPAGLSGNTIYF. For the CDR3, the DNA is TGTGCCAGCAGTCCCGCAGGGCTCTCTGGAAACACCATATATTTT.